This T cell receptor (beta chain) was recorded in a study of shared clonotypes between healthy human individuals. Overall study context: Donors were two women and a few men aged 18 to 49. Three CD4 naive, three CD4 memory, two CD8 naive and one CD8 memory plate were used per donor.

Overall study results and limits: Tissues were not sampled, only blood, and their repertoires likely differ.

Turning to this clone: Antigen specificity is unknown.

All donors were Caucasian adults living in Nashville, Tennessee. TCRdb's copy holds only in-frame clones and misses some; the assay was immunoSEQ multiplex PCR. The sample comprises about 1,500,000 clones, approximately 97% of which are singletons, and roughly 1.2% rests with the top ten. The TCR comes from a man under 40 in good health. The sequencing input was naive CD4+ T cells sorted from blood. Subset of the sample: CD45RA+ positively selected.

This chain's CDR3 is CASSPRQGWAADYGYTF. The CDR3 nucleotides are TGTGCCAGCAGTCCCCGACAGGGATGGGCGGCGGACTATGGCTACACCTTC. This sequence joins TRBV27 and TRBJ1-2; TRBD1 matches at 7 bases. The CDR3 runs to 17 residues. V trimming: 5 bases; J trimming: 3 bases; junction bases outside the gene matches: 15. Germline values: CDR1 MNHEY, CDR2 SMNVEV (reference sequence).